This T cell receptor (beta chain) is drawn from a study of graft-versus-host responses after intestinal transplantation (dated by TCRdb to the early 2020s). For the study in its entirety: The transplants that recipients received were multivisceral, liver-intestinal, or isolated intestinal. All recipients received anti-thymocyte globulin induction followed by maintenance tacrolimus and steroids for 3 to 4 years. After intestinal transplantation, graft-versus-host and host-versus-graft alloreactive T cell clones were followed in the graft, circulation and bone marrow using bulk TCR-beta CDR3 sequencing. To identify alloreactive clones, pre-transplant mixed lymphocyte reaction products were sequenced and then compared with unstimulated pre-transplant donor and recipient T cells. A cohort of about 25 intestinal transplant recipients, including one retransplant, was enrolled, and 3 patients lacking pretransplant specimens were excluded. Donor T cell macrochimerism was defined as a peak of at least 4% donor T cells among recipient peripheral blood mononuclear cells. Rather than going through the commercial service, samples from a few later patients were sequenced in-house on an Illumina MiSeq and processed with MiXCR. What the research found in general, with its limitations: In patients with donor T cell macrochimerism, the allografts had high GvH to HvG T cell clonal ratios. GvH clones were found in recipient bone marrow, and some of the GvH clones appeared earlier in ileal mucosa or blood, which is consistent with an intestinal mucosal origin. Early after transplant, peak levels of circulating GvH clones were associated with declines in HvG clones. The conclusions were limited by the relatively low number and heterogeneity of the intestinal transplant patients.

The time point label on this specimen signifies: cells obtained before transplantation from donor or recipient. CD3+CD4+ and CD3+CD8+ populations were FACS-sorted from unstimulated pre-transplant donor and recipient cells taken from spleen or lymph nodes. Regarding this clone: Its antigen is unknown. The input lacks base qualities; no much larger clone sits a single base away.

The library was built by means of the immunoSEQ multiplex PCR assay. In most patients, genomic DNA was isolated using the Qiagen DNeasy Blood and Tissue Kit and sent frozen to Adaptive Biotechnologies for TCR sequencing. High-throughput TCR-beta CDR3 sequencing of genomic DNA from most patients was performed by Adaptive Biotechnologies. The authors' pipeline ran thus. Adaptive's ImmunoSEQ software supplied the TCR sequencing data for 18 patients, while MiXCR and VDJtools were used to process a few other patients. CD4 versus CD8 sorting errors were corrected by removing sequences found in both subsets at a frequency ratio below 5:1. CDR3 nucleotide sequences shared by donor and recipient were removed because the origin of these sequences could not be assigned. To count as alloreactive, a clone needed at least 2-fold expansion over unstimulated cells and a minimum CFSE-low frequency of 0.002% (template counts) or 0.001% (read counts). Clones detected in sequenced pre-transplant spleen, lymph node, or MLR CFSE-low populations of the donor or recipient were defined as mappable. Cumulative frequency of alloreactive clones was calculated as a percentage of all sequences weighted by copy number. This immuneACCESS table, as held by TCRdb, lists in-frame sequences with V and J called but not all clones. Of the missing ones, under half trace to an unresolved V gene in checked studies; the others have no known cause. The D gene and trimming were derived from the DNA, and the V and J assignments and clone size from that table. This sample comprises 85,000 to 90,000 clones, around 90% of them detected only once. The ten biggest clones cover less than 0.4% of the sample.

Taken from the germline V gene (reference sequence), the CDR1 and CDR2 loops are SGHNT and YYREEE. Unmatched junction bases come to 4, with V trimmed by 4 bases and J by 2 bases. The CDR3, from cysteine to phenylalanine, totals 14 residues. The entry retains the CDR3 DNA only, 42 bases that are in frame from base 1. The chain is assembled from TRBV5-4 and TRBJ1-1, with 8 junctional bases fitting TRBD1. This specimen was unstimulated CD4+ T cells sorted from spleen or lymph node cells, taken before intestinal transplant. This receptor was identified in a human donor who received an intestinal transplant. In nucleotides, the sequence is TGTGCCAGCAGCACAGACAGGGGTAACACTGAAGCTTTCTTT. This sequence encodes CASSTDRGNTEAFF.